The 23 T cell receptor beta chains presented below share a single source sample, sequenced in a study of T cells after posttransplantation cyclophosphamide. Here immunoSEQ multiplex PCR was the method, and the copy in TCRdb shows in-frame clones only, minus some. The profile shows roughly 25,000 clones, 86% of them singletons. The sequenced material came from PBMCs. The receptors stem from a woman aged 60-75 years with a blood cancer, CMV-positive, and with a related stem cell donor.

J is TRBJ2-7 and V is TRBV27, with 14 bases that match TRBD2. Germline V CDR1 and CDR2: MNHEY, SMNVEV (reference sequence). Trimming removed 6 bases from V and 2 bases from J; junction bases left unmatched: 6. This CDR3 is built from 16 residues. The CDR3 DNA is TGTGCCAGCAGAGGACTAGCGGGAGGCGCGCCCTACGAGCAGTACTTC. This encodes CASRGLAGGAPYEQYF.

This chain connects TRBV19 to TRBJ1-5; D perhaps matches TRBD1 (5 bases). The V end lost 3 bases, the J end lost 1 base, and 7 bases lay between the germline ends. Germline loops: CDR1 LNHDA, CDR2 SQIVND (reference sequence). CDR3 length equals 14 residues. DNA of the CDR3: TGTGCCAGTAGTATTAAGGGGAGCAATCAGCCCCAGCATTTT. Translation: CASSIKGSNQPQHF.

This clone was recorded a few times. The rearrangement links TRBV2 to TRBJ1-3, with 10 nucleotides matching TRBD1. The CDR3 totals 13 residues. Trimming cost V 10 bases and J 8 bases; bases outside gene matches: 8. Per germline, CDR1 SNHLY and CDR2 FYNNEI. The CDR3 spells CANSDRGLDTIYF. Here the CDR3 DNA reads TGTGCCAACTCGGACAGGGGGTTAGACACCATATATTTT.

This clone was picked up a small number of times. This chain connects TRBV6-1 to TRBJ2-7, with D possibly being TRBD2 (5 bases). The V gene lost 3 bases and the J gene lost 0 bases, with 9 bases spanning the gap. Germline values: CDR1 MNHNS, CDR2 SASEGT. This CDR3 contains 14 residues. CDR3 protein: CASSDRLASYEQYF. In DNA, the CDR3 is TGTGCCAGCAGTGATAGGCTAGCCTCCTACGAGCAGTACTTC.

J is TRBJ1-2 and V is TRBV20-1; D is unresolved. The ends were cut back, 6 bases at V and 8 bases at J, with 13 bases in the middle. The CDR3 is 11 residues long. From germline, CDR1 is DFQATT and CDR2 SNEGSKA (reference sequence). For the CDR3, the DNA is TGCAGTGCCGCAACGGTAGAAGGCTACACCTTC. This codes for CSAATVEGYTF.

This chain links TRBV5-1 with TRBJ2-1; D may be TRBD2 (6 bases). The CDR3 length is 16 residues. Germline CDR1 SGHRS, CDR2 YFSETQ. V shed 0 bases and J shed 10 bases, with 20 bases lying between them. The CDR3 DNA follows: TGCGCCAGCAGCTTGGCCTCCCCGGGAGCCCGGGGGGAGCAGTTCTTC. Translation: CASSLASPGARGEQFF.

J is TRBJ1-5 and V is TRBV19; D ambiguous. V was trimmed by 5 bases and J by 3 bases, leaving 14 bases between them. Germline V gives CDR1 LNHDA, CDR2 SQIVND (reference sequence). CDR3 length equals 15 residues. This CDR3 is CASSLYSGINQPQHF. The CDR3 DNA sequence: TGTGCCAGTAGTCTGTATTCCGGGATCAATCAGCCCCAGCATTTT.

The chain combines TRBV2 with TRBJ2-7, with 9 nucleotides matching TRBD2. CDR1 SNHLY and CDR2 FYNNEI come from the germline V gene. This CDR3 region has 14 residues. V lost 3 bases and J lost 4; bases outside the gene matches: 4. CDR3 sequence reads: CASSETSGKYEQYF. As DNA, the CDR3 is TGTGCCAGCAGTGAGACTAGCGGCAAATACGAGCAGTACTTC. The full variable domain, rest sourced from reference TRBV2 and TRBJ2-7, is EPEVTQTPSHQVTQMGQEVILRCVPISNHLYFYWYRQILGQKVEFLVSFYNNEISEKSEIFDDQFSVERPDGSNFTLKIRSTKLEDSAMYFCASSETSGKYEQYFGPGTRLTVT.

The chain carries TRBV5-1 and TRBJ2-2, with D unclear. V lost 0 bases and J 1 base, leaving 4 bases between the germline ends. CDR3 length: 14 residues. Germline V CDR1 and CDR2: SGHRS, YFSETQ. The CDR3 is CASSLGQNTGELFF. For the CDR3, the DNA is TGCGCCAGCAGCTTGGGACAGAACACCGGGGAGCTGTTTTTT.

A single count supports this clone. This rearrangement joins TRBV19 to TRBJ2-2, with 13 bases lining up with TRBD2. V was pared by 4 bases and J by 4 bases, with 3 bases of the junction left unmatched. CDR1 and CDR2 from the germline V gene are LNHDA and SQIVND (reference sequence). This CDR3 region has 16 residues. CDR3 bases: TGTGCCAGTAGTAAAAGGACTAGCGGGAGCACCGGGGAGCTGTTTTTT. It codes for CASSKRTSGSTGELFF.

This sequence joins TRBV12-5 and TRBJ2-1; 10 bases map to TRBD1. This CDR3 spans 17 amino acids. Germline V gene sequence: CDR1 LGHNT, CDR2 FRNRAP. J was trimmed by 10 bases and V by 0 bases; bases with no gene match: 12. In DNA form, the CDR3 reads TGTGCTAGTGGTTTGGTACTCGGGACAGGGGACGTCAAAGAGCAGTTCTTC. Its protein is CASGLVLGTGDVKEQFF. Full variable domain (missing parts from reference TRBV12-5 and TRBJ2-1): DARVTQTPRHKVTEMGQEVTMRCQPILGHNTVFWYRQTMMQGLELLAYFRNRAPLDDSGMPKDRFSAEMPDATLATLKIQPSEPRDSAVYFCASGLVLGTGDVKEQFFGPGTRLTVL.

The chain uses TRBV18 and TRBJ2-5; possible D gene TRBD2, 6 bases. Germline V gene data show CDR1 as KGHSH and CDR2 as LQKENI. The CDR3 totals 14 residues. The V and J ends lost 3 bases and 1 base respectively, with 9 bases between them. CDR3 sequence reads: CASSPDSGQETQYF. In nucleotides, the CDR3 is TGTGCCAGCTCACCTGATAGCGGCCAAGAGACCCAGTACTTC. Supplemented by reference TRBV18 and TRBJ2-5, the full variable domain reads NAGVMQNPRHLVRRRGQEARLRCSPMKGHSHVYWYRQLPEEGLKFMVYLQKENIIDESGMPKERFSAEFPKEGPSILRIQQVVRGDSAAYFCASSPDSGQETQYFGPGTRLLVL.

This chain connects TRBV7-9 to TRBJ2-7; TRBD1 matches at 7 bases. After removal of 3 bases from V and 0 bases from J, the junction contained 2 bases not matched to a gene. Germline lookup yields CDR1 SEHNR and CDR2 FQNEAQ (reference sequence). The length of the CDR3 is 14 residues. The CDR3 region is CASSLGQSSYEQYF. CDR3 sequence (DNA): TGTGCCAGCAGCTTGGGACAGAGCTCCTACGAGCAGTACTTC.

J is TRBJ2-2 and V is TRBV18; possibly TRBD2 for D (5 bases). The ends were cut back, 0 bases at V and 5 bases at J, with 16 bases in the middle. CDR3 length equals 17 residues. From germline, CDR1 is KGHSH and CDR2 LQKENI. CDR3 residues: CASSPPSGGGRTGELFF. The CDR3 bases are TGTGCCAGCTCACCACCGTCTGGCGGAGGTCGGACCGGGGAGCTGTTTTTT.

The chain has TRBV7-6 and TRBJ2-1; TRBD1 matches at 7 bases. The CDR3 length is 13 residues. The junction had 2 bases not matched to a gene; V was cut back by 5 bases and J by 4 bases. Germline V gene data show CDR1 as SGHVS and CDR2 as FNYEAQ. CDR3 in amino acids: CASSTGQYNEQFF. The CDR3 DNA reads as TGTGCCAGCAGCACGGGACAGTACAATGAGCAGTTCTTC.

The rearrangement joins TRBV5-8 to TRBJ1-2; tentative D call: TRBD1 (5 bases). This CDR3 region has 13 residues. Germline V gene data show CDR1 as SGHTS and CDR2 as YDEGEE. The V and J ends lost 0 bases and 4 bases respectively, with 7 bases between them. The CDR3 spells CASSLAGVYGYTF. The DNA of the CDR3 is TGTGCCAGCAGCTTGGCGGGGGTCTATGGCTACACCTTC.

The chain joins TRBV30 to TRBJ1-1; a weak D match, TRBD1 (6 bases). V gave up 7 bases and J gave up 1 base, with 22 bases separating them. The CDR3 consists of 16 residues. The germline gives CDR1 GTSNPN, CDR2 SVGIG (reference sequence). DNA for the CDR3: TGTGCCTCAACCACGGGCGGGGGCTGGGCGAACACTGAAGCTTTCTTT. Protein: CASTTGGGWANTEAFF. The whole variable domain, filled in from reference TRBV30 and TRBJ1-1, reads SQTIHQWPATLVQPVGSPLSLECTVEGTSNPNLYWYRQAAGRGLQLLFYSVGIGQISSEVPQNLSASRPQDRQFILSSKKLLLSDSGFYLCASTTGGGWANTEAFFGQGTRLTVV.

The chain employs TRBV7-6 and TRBJ1-1; tentatively, D is TRBD1 (5 bases). This CDR3 has 11 residues. V was cut by 8 bases and J by 4 bases, with 8 bases left in between. Per germline, CDR1 SGHVS and CDR2 FNYEAQ. The CDR3 region is CASPGGTEAFF. CDR3 nucleotides: TGTGCCAGCCCCGGGGGCACTGAAGCTTTCTTT.

The chain employs TRBV6-1 and TRBJ2-7, with 7 bases matching TRBD2. Germline trimming cut 6 bases from V and 2 bases from J; bases unmatched to any gene: 4. CDR3 length: 13 amino acids. Germline CDR1 MNHNS, CDR2 SASEGT. The CDR3 is CASRDSGTYEQYF. The CDR3 bases are TGTGCCAGCAGAGACAGCGGGACCTACGAGCAGTACTTC.

This chain uses TRBV10-1 with TRBJ2-1; D gene uncertain. Deletions cut 10 bases from V and 5 bases from J, with 9 bases between. Germline lookup yields CDR1 WNHNN and CDR2 SYGVQD (reference sequence). The CDR3 contains 11 residues. For the CDR3, the DNA is TGCGCCAAGCCCCGCGACAATGAGCAGTTCTTC. Translating it yields CAKPRDNEQFF.

Concerning this clone: Other DNA sequences in the same sample also yield this CDR3. The V call is TRBV4-1, the J call TRBJ1-6; D unresolved. CDR1 and CDR2 from the germline V gene are MGHRA and YSYEKL. V was cut by 4 bases and J by 6 bases, with 10 bases left in between. There are 14 residues in the CDR3. In nucleotides, the CDR3 is TGCGCCAGCAGCCGGGGAGAGGGTAATTCACCCCTCCACTTT. Translated: CASSRGEGNSPLHF.

The chain carries TRBV6-6 and TRBJ1-1; unclear D gene. CDR1 and CDR2 (germline): MNHNY, SVGAGI (reference sequence). Trimming took off 2 bases at V and 1 base at J, with 5 bases between the two ends. The CDR3 contains 13 residues. The CDR3 DNA reads as TGTGCCAGCAGTTACCTCAGGAACACTGAAGCTTTCTTT. It translates to CASSYLRNTEAFF.

This clone was seen just once. V gene TRBV11-2 combines with J gene TRBJ1-2, with TRBD1 matching over 7 bases. J lost 8 bases, V lost 6 bases, and 6 bases had no gene match. Germline CDR1 SGHAT, CDR2 FQNNGV. This CDR3 is 12 amino acids long. CDR3 DNA sequence: TGTGCCAGCAGACCGACAGGGATCGGCTACACCTTC. Its translation: CASRPTGIGYTF.